A single sample gave rise to the 25 T cell receptor beta chains below, sequenced in a study of blood T cell repertoires in COVID-19. Libraries were prepared by immunoSEQ multiplex PCR; TCRdb keeps only in-frame clonotypes and omits some of them. The sample includes about 92,000 clones, 55% to 80% of them seen just once. Material for sequencing was peripheral blood. The receptors shown here come from a woman aged 55-75 years in a cohort sampled during active or convalescent COVID-19.

V gene TRBV7-9 combines with J gene TRBJ2-2, with D maybe TRBD1 (5 bases). CDR3 length equals 15 residues. Germline V gene sequence: CDR1 SEHNR, CDR2 FQNEAQ (reference sequence). V lost 6 bases, J lost 3 bases, and 14 bases lay in between. The chain's CDR3 is CASRKAGRDTGELFF. The CDR3 bases are TGTGCCAGCAGGAAAGCAGGGCGCGACACCGGGGAGCTGTTTTTT.

V usage is TRBV23-1 and J usage is TRBJ2-3; D is possibly TRBD1 (5 bases). TRBV23-1 is an ORF, with its function uncertain. V lost 2 bases and J 5 bases, leaving 20 bases between the germline ends. The CDR3 runs 17 residues. The CDR3 protein is CASSQRGGTRAQDTQYF. For the CDR3, the DNA is TGCGCCAGCAGTCAACGCGGCGGCACCAGGGCCCAAGATACGCAGTATTTT.

The chain's CDR3 is CASSDRQGGGAFF. As DNA, the CDR3 is TGTGCCAGCAGTGATCGGCAGGGAGGAGGGGCTTTCTTT. J is TRBJ1-1 and V is TRBV2; weak D call: TRBD1 (5 bases). CDR3 length equals 13 residues. V lost 3 bases and J lost 11, with 16 bases in between. Germline loops: CDR1 SNHLY, CDR2 FYNNEI.

This clone was counted between two and nine times. The rearrangement uses TRBV15 and TRBJ2-1; 12 bases line up with TRBD2. CDR1 LNHNV and CDR2 YYDKDF come from the germline V gene (reference sequence). V was clipped by 4 bases and J by 9 bases; unmatched bases: 13. The CDR3 contains 17 residues. CDR3 nucleotide sequence: TGTGCCACCAGCACAGGATTACTAGCGGGGGGAAGGTTTGAGCAGTTCTTC. Its translation is CATSTGLLAGGRFEQFF.

The CDR3 coding sequence is TGTGCCAGCAGCTTTCTGCGGACAGGGGGCAGTGGGGCCAACGTCCTGACTTTC. Its protein product is CASSFLRTGGSGANVLTF. This chain links TRBV7-8 with TRBJ2-6; 11 nucleotides match TRBD1. This CDR3 has 18 residues. The V segment lost 3 bases and the J segment 3 bases; nucleotides outside the gene matches: 7. The germline V gene encodes CDR1 SGHVS and CDR2 FQNEAQ.

The V call is TRBV2, the J call TRBJ1-3, with a weak D call TRBD1 (5 bases). Trimming took 3 bases from V and 5 from J, leaving 11 bases between them. Germline V gene lookup returns CDR1 SNHLY and CDR2 FYNNEI. The CDR3 spans 14 residues. Here the CDR3 DNA reads TGTGCCAGCAGTGATGGGGGGATTAGAAACACCATATATTTT. Translated, it gives CASSDGGIRNTIYF. The whole variable domain, filled in from reference TRBV2 and TRBJ1-3, reads EPEVTQTPSHQVTQMGQEVILRCVPISNHLYFYWYRQILGQKVEFLVSFYNNEISEKSEIFDDQFSVERPDGSNFTLKIRSTKLEDSAMYFCASSDGGIRNTIYFGEGSWLTVV.

The chain combines TRBV3-1 (or the pseudogene TRBV3-2) with TRBJ2-7, with D hard to call. The CDR3 covers 16 residues. The germline V and J ends were trimmed by 0 bases and 9 bases, with 21 bases remaining between them. Germline V lookup: CDR1 LGHDT, CDR2 YNNKEL (reference sequence). CDR3 sequence (DNA): TGTGCCAGCAGCCAAGATCCCACGGAGTCCAGACGAGGGCAGTACTTC. Amino acids: CASSQDPTESRRGQYF.

This sequence joins TRBV5-6 and TRBJ2-3, with 10 bases identical to TRBD2. Germline loops: CDR1 SGHDT, CDR2 YYEEEE. The CDR3 runs to 16 residues. V lost 0 bases and J lost 4; bases outside the gene matches: 5. For the CDR3, the DNA is TGTGCCAGCAGCTTGGGGTCTAGCGGGGGCGCAGATACGCAGTATTTT. It specifies CASSLGSSGGADTQYF.

This clone was found many times. The rearrangement joins TRBV5-4 to TRBJ1-2, with TRBD1 identical over 10 bases. This CDR3 has 15 amino acids. The germline CDR1 and CDR2 sequences are SGHNT and YYREEE (reference sequence). V lost 0 bases to trimming and J lost 7 bases; unmatched junction nucleotides: 6. CDR3 residues: CASSLVRTGGSGYTF. CDR3 sequence (DNA): TGTGCCAGCAGCTTGGTACGGACAGGGGGGTCTGGCTACACCTTC.

This sequence joins TRBV28 and TRBJ1-5, with 9 bases that match TRBD1. The CDR3 is made up of 15 amino acids. The germline V gene has CDR1 MDHEN and CDR2 SYDVKM. V shed 1 base and J 6 bases; nucleotides not matched to a gene: 4. The CDR3 DNA reads TGTGCCAGCAGTTTATCGACAGGGGGGCCTCAGCCCCAGCATTTT. This encodes CASSLSTGGPQPQHF.

Relative to its sample, this clone is medium-sized (0.01 to 0.1%). Additional DNA sequences in this sample encode the identical CDR3. This chain links TRBV19 with TRBJ2-1; D perhaps matches TRBD2 (5 bases). V shed 3 bases and J shed 5 bases, with 14 bases lying between them. The CDR3 contains 15 residues. CDR1 is LNHDA, CDR2 SQIVND, per germline (reference sequence). In nucleotides, the CDR3 is TGTGCCAGTAGTATCGGGCCACTAGAACACAATGAGCAGTTCTTC. This gives the protein CASSIGPLEHNEQFF.

To note about this clone: Distinct nucleotide sequences in the sample also encode this CDR3. The chain carries TRBV11-3 and TRBJ2-5; 8 bases match TRBD1. Germline loops: CDR1 SGHNT, CDR2 YENEEA. The CDR3 is 15 residues long. V lost 1 base to trimming and J lost 1 base; unmatched junction nucleotides: 2. The CDR3 spells CASSLGQGSQETQYF. The CDR3, as DNA: TGTGCCAGCAGCTTAGGACAGGGGAGCCAAGAGACCCAGTACTTC. The entire variable domain, with the rest obtained from reference TRBV11-3 and TRBJ2-5, is as follows: EAGVVQSPRYKIIEKKQPVAFWCNPISGHNTLYWYLQNLGQGPELLIRYENEEAVDDSQLPKDRFSAERLKGVDSTLKIQPAELGDSAVYLCASSLGQGSQETQYFGPGTRLLVL.

The chain carries TRBV4-3 and TRBJ1-2; possible D gene TRBD1, 5 bases. The CDR3 is 15 amino acids. Germline V gene lookup returns CDR1 LGHNA and CDR2 YSLEER. The V gene lost 0 bases and the J gene lost 4 bases, with 12 bases spanning the gap. The CDR3 nucleotides are TGCGCCAGCAGCCAAGAGGGGGGGAGAGTCTATGGCTACACCTTC. It specifies CASSQEGGRVYGYTF.

This chain links TRBV27 with TRBJ2-2; D might be TRBD1 (6 bases). This CDR3 comprises 16 residues. V gave up 3 bases and J gave up 2 bases, with 13 bases separating them. Per the germline V gene, CDR1 is MNHEY and CDR2 is SMNVEV (reference sequence). The DNA for the CDR3 is TGTGCCAGCAGTTTTTTGGGGACACTTAACACCGGGGAGCTGTTTTTT. This encodes CASSFLGTLNTGELFF.

This chain links TRBV7-9 with TRBJ2-7; 10 bases align to TRBD2. The J segment lost 3 bases and the V segment lost 5 bases, leaving 7 bases of the junction unmatched. Germline CDR1 is SEHNR and CDR2 is FQNEAQ (reference sequence). The CDR3 consists of 15 residues. Written as DNA, the CDR3 is TGTGCCAGCAGCCAAACTAGCGGGGCATTCTACGAGCAGTACTTC. Its protein product is CASSQTSGAFYEQYF.

This clone was detected only a few times. The CDR3: CASSGTGNYEQYF. The CDR3 DNA sequence: TGTGCCAGTAGTGGGACAGGGAACTACGAGCAGTACTTC. J is TRBJ2-7 and V is TRBV19, with 9 bases identical to TRBD1. CDR1 is LNHDA and CDR2 is SQIVND in the germline V gene (reference sequence). This CDR3 spans 13 amino acids. V gave up 5 bases and J gave up 3 bases; unmatched junction bases: 2.

This clone has only one observation. The chain couples TRBV6-6 to TRBJ2-4; D ambiguous. V was pared by 6 bases and J by 0 bases, with 12 bases between. From germline, CDR1 is MNHNY and CDR2 SVGAGI (reference sequence). This CDR3 spans 15 amino acids. CDR3 loop: CASSSFSQAKNIQYF. CDR3 bases: TGTGCCAGCAGCTCCTTTAGCCAAGCCAAAAACATTCAGTACTTC.

This chain links TRBV12-3 or TRBV12-4 with TRBJ2-7; TRBD1 might be the D (5 bases). This CDR3 contains 13 residues. The V end was cut by 5 bases, the J end by 1 base, with 9 bases between. In DNA form, the CDR3 reads TGTGCCAGCAGTATCAGACAGTCCTACGAGCAGTACTTC. It codes for CASSIRQSYEQYF.

This clone came up a few times. J is TRBJ2-7 and V is TRBV10-3; D is possibly TRBD1 (5 bases). The CDR3 length is 12 residues. From germline, CDR1 is ENHRY and CDR2 SYGVKD. The germline V and J ends were trimmed by 3 bases and 4 bases, with 7 bases remaining between them. CDR3 sequence: CAISDRGYEQYF. DNA of the CDR3: TGTGCCATCAGTGATAGGGGATACGAGCAGTACTTC.

J is TRBJ1-1 and V is TRBV3-1 (or the pseudogene TRBV3-2); D gene uncertain. The V gene's germline CDR1 is LGHDT and CDR2 YNNKEL (reference sequence). The CDR3 extends over 15 amino acids. V lost 1 base and J 4 bases, leaving 13 bases between the germline ends. The CDR3 bases are TGTGCCAGCAGCCAAGGATTTTCTTGGGCCACTGAAGCTTTCTTT. Protein sequence: CASSQGFSWATEAFF.

V usage is TRBV6-2 or TRBV6-3 and J usage is TRBJ1-5; TRBD1 agrees at 8 bases. Germline V gene lookup returns CDR1 MNHEY and CDR2 SVGEGT. This CDR3 contains 16 residues. V trimming: 5 bases; J trimming: 1 base; junction bases outside the gene matches: 7. In DNA form, the CDR3 reads TGTGCCAGCAGTCGGCGACAGGGGTCAAGCAATCAGCCCCAGCATTTT. This sequence encodes CASSRRQGSSNQPQHF.

The chain links TRBV5-1 to TRBJ2-5; TRBD1 aligns across 7 bases. The germline gives CDR1 SGHRS, CDR2 YFSETQ. Trimming took 2 bases from V and 1 from J; bases not matched to a gene: 5. The CDR3 totals 15 residues. CDR3 nucleotide sequence: TGCGCCAGCAGCTTCCTACAGGGGTCCCAAGAGACCCAGTACTTC. Its translation is CASSFLQGSQETQYF.

The gene calls are TRBV5-8 and TRBJ1-2; 7 positions agree with TRBD1. J gave up 8 bases and V 4 bases, and 11 bases lay outside the gene matches. The germline V gene has CDR1 SGHTS and CDR2 YDEGEE. The CDR3 contains 14 residues. Written as DNA, the CDR3 is TGTGCCAGCAGCCCGTTCAGGACAGGTCGCGGCTACACCTTC. Translated: CASSPFRTGRGYTF.

The chain recombines TRBV19 with TRBJ2-1; TRBD2 aligns across 7 bases. The CDR3 loop spans 16 amino acids. The trim removed 3 bases at V and 1 base at J, leaving 6 bases unmatched. From germline, CDR1 is LNHDA and CDR2 SQIVND (reference sequence). The CDR3 sequence is CASSIPGGGSYNEQFF. The CDR3 DNA sequence: TGTGCCAGTAGTATTCCTGGCGGGGGTTCCTACAATGAGCAGTTCTTC. The full variable domain, in which reference TRBV19 and TRBJ2-1 provide the parts outside the CDR3, is DGGITQSPKYLFRKEGQNVTLSCEQNLNHDAMYWYRQDPGQGLRLIYYSQIVNDFQKGDIAEGYSVSREKKESFPLTVTSAQKNPTAFYLCASSIPGGGSYNEQFFGPGTRLTVL.

This clone was detected only once. The chain combines TRBV6-5 with TRBJ2-7; D call uncertain. V gave up 2 bases and J gave up 2 bases, with 13 bases separating them. The CDR3 loop spans 15 amino acids. Germline loops: CDR1 MNHEY, CDR2 SVGAGI. The CDR3 DNA reads as TGTGCCAGCAGTTACGGTGCAGTCCATACCTACGAGCAGTACTTC. Translation: CASSYGAVHTYEQYF.